This T cell receptor beta chain derives from a study of cytomegalovirus exposure and HLA in healthy donors. Overall study results and limits: Presence/absence analyses assumed roughly uniform sequencing depth across donors, which may not hold. Information on immune exposure was restricted to one variable (CMV serostatus). A later analysis associated 15,000 to 20,000 TCR beta sequences with HLA alleles at a 0.05 false discovery rate.

As to this clone: What it recognizes is unknown.

The CDR3 spans 18 residues. V gave up 3 bases and J gave up 3 bases; unmatched junction bases: 5. In germline, CDR1 is SGHAT, CDR2 FQNNGV. The PCR contained 60 Vbeta and 13 Jbeta primers. Sequencing was performed with immunoSEQ multiplex PCR; in TCRdb, only in-frame clones are kept and a portion is missing. The data hold 100,000 to 150,000 clones, with 83% observed a single time. This clonotype was obtained from a woman aged 40 to 49 in good health and CMV-seropositive. The chain has TRBV11-2 and TRBJ2-6; 13 positions agree with TRBD2. Sequenced: PBMCs. CDR3 coding DNA: TGTGCCAGCAGCTTCGGACTAGCGGGAGAAATTGGGGCCAACGTCCTGACTTTC. Residues: CASSFGLAGEIGANVLTF.